Described below is a single T cell receptor beta chain sequence and its context. What it binds is not known. This sample is part of a study of T cell responses to AZD1222 COVID-19 vaccine. Findings and limits, study-wide: AZD1222 recipients seropositive at baseline numbered only 5 or 6. The reported proportion of spike-specific TCRs targeting unmutated variant regions was nearly half. None of the repertoires were sampled until the peak T cell response had passed. Spike regions recognized by vaccine-associated CD4 TCRs spanned the protein, led by 160-218 and 743-854.

TCRdb's table, derived via immunoSEQ multiplex PCR, lists solely in-frame clones and lacks some. In the table there are some 150,000 clones, approximately 89% of which are singletons. This TCR was sampled from an adult in good health. The sample here was peripheral blood, taken on day 0 of AZD1222 vaccination.

In DNA, the CDR3 is TGTGCCAGCAGCCAAGGCGGGGCGTCTAATGAAAAACTGTTTTTT. Protein sequence: CASSQGGASNEKLFF. This chain uses TRBV4-2 with TRBJ1-4, with D maybe TRBD1 (5 bases). The CDR3 consists of 15 residues. Germline V gene lookup returns CDR1 LGHNA and CDR2 YNFKEQ. Trimming took off 1 base at V and 3 bases at J, with 9 bases between the two ends.